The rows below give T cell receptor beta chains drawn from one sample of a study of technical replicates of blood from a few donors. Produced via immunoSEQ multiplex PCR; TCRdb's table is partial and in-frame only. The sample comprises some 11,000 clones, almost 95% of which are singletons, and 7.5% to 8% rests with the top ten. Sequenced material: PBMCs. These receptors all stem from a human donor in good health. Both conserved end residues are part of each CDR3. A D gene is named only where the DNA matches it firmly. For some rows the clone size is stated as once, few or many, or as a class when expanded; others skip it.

cdr3_aa: CASSAGAAQETQYF
cdr3_nt: TGTGCCAGCAGTGCGGGGGCAGCGCAAGAGACCCAGTACTTC
j_call: TRBJ2-5
v_call: TRBV28
clone_size: NA
d_call: NA
cdr3_length: 14

cdr3_aa: CASSYRNEQFF
cdr3_nt: TGTGCCAGCAGTTACCGCAATGAGCAGTTCTTC
j_call: TRBJ2-1
v_call: TRBV6-5
clone_size: once
d_call: NA
cdr3_length: 11

cdr3_aa: CASSLIETSGSADTQYF
cdr3_nt: TGTGCCAGCAGCTTAATAGAGACTAGCGGGAGTGCAGATACGCAGTATTTT
j_call: TRBJ2-3
v_call: TRBV7-9
clone_size: NA
d_call: TRBD2
cdr3_length: 17

cdr3_aa: CASSLRTGYEKLFF
cdr3_nt: TGTGCCAGCAGCTTACGTACAGGGTATGAAAAACTGTTTTTT
j_call: TRBJ1-4
v_call: TRBV7-6
clone_size: once
d_call: NA
cdr3_length: 14

cdr3_aa: CASSPRLAGGDTQYF
cdr3_nt: TGTGCCAGCAGTCCCAGACTAGCGGGAGGAGATACGCAGTATTTT
j_call: TRBJ2-3
v_call: TRBV2
clone_size: NA
d_call: TRBD2
cdr3_length: 15

cdr3_aa: CASSLGSAEYNEQFF
cdr3_nt: TGCGCCAGCAGCTTGGGTTCGGCGGAATATAATGAGCAGTTCTTC
j_call: TRBJ2-1
v_call: TRBV5-1
clone_size: NA
d_call: NA
cdr3_length: 15

cdr3_aa: CAWTGETWGYTF
cdr3_nt: TGTGCCTGGACGGGGGAAACCTGGGGCTACACCTTC
j_call: TRBJ1-2
v_call: TRBV30
clone_size: NA
d_call: NA
cdr3_length: 12

cdr3_aa: CASSLAGGQGAQYF
cdr3_nt: TGCGCCAGCAGCTTAGCGGGAGGGCAAGGGGCGCAGTATTTT
j_call: TRBJ2-3
v_call: TRBV5-1
clone_size: NA
d_call: TRBD2
cdr3_length: 14

cdr3_aa: CALEAQYF
cdr3_nt: TGTGCCCTTGAGGCCCAGTACTTC
j_call: TRBJ2-5
v_call: TRBV6-1
clone_size: NA
d_call: NA
cdr3_length: 8

cdr3_aa: CASSPTGGIYNEQFF
cdr3_nt: TGTGCCAGCAGCCCCACGGGGGGGATATACAATGAGCAGTTCTTC
j_call: TRBJ2-1
v_call: TRBV7-6
clone_size: NA
d_call: TRBD2
cdr3_length: 15

cdr3_aa: CAISETSGLTDTQYF
cdr3_nt: TGTGCCATCAGTGAGACTAGCGGGCTAACAGATACGCAGTATTTT
j_call: TRBJ2-3
v_call: TRBV10-3
clone_size: NA
d_call: TRBD2
cdr3_length: 15

cdr3_aa: CASSLGTGGWNQPQHF
cdr3_nt: TGTGCCAGCAGCTTGGGGACAGGCGGGTGGAATCAGCCCCAGCATTTT
j_call: TRBJ1-5
v_call: TRBV5-8
clone_size: NA
d_call: TRBD1
cdr3_length: 16

cdr3_aa: CASSSYSGRAGHQQETQYF
cdr3_nt: TGTGCCAGTAGTAGCTATAGCGGGAGGGCCGGACACCAACAAGAGACCCAGTACTTC
j_call: TRBJ2-5
v_call: TRBV19
clone_size: NA
d_call: TRBD2
cdr3_length: 19

cdr3_aa: CASSLLAGGDTQYF
cdr3_nt: TGTGCCAGCAGCTTACTAGCGGGAGGGGATACGCAGTATTTT
j_call: TRBJ2-3
v_call: TRBV11-2
clone_size: NA
d_call: TRBD2
cdr3_length: 14

cdr3_aa: CSVEDVGTSGVSSYNEQFF
cdr3_nt: TGCAGCGTTGAAGACGTCGGGACTAGCGGGGTAAGCTCCTACAATGAGCAGTTCTTC
j_call: TRBJ2-1
v_call: TRBV29-1
clone_size: NA
d_call: TRBD2
cdr3_length: 19

cdr3_aa: CAWSVFRRDRSAKGGTGELFF
cdr3_nt: TGTGCCTGGAGTGTATTCCGACGGGACAGGAGTGCGAAAGGGGGCACCGGGGAGCTGTTTTTT
j_call: TRBJ2-2
v_call: TRBV30
clone_size: NA
d_call: TRBD1
cdr3_length: 21